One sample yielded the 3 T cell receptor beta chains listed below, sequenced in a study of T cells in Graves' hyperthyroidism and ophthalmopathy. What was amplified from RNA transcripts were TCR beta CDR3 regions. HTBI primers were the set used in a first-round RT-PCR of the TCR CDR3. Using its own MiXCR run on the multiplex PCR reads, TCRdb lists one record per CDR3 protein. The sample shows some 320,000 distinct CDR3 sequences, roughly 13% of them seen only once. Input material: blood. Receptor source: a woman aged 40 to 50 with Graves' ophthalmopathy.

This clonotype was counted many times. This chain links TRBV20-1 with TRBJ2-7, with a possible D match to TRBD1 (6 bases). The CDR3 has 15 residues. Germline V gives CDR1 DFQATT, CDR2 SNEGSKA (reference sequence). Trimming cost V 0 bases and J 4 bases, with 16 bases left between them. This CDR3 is CSARDRTVIGYEQYF. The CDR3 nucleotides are TGCAGTGCTAGAGATCGGACAGTCATTGGATACGAGCAGTACTTC.

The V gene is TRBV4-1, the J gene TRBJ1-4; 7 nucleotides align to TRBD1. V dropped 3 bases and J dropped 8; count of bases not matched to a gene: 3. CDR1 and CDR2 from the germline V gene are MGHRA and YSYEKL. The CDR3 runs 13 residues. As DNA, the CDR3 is TGCGCCAGCAGCCATCGGACAGGAGAAAAACTGTTTTTT. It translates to CASSHRTGEKLFF.

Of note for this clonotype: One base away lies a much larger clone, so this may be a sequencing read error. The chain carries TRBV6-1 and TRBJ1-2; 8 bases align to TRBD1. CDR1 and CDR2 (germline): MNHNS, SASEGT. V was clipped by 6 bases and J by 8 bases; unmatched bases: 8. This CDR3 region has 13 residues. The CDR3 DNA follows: TGTGCCAGCAGAGGTCCGGGACAGGAAGGCTACACCTTC. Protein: CASRGPGQEGYTF.